A selection of T cell receptor beta chains follows, all from one sample in a study of patients and donors after allogeneic stem cell transplantation. TCRdb processed the RT-PCR reads anew with MiXCR; each CDR3 protein has one entry. Of over 400,000 distinct CDR3 sequences in the sample, 16% are singletons; the top ten hold roughly 7%. Sample: blood, either unsorted or a sorted T cell fraction (not recorded which). All receptors derive from a human donor who was either an allogeneic HSCT recipient or a stem cell or donor lymphocyte infusion donor (not recorded which). It is not recorded whose cells these are; they may come from a transplant donor. Each CDR3 is given with its conserved first and last residue. The D gene is left open where the match is weak.

D | V | CDR3
NA | TRBV12-3/TRBV12-4 | CASRYRARGEQYF
NA | TRBV5-1 | CASSGPGDSPLHF
TRBD2 | TRBV11-2 | CASSLGLAGNSGANVLTF
TRBD1 | TRBV5-1 | CASSSDRVGTEAFF
NA | TRBV20-1 | CSARETSNQPQHF
NA | TRBV12-3/TRBV12-4 | CASSLALGSRGPNEQFF
NA | TRBV27 | CASSLPRGGELFF
NA | TRBV5-1 | CASSFLGDTEAFF
TRBD1 | TRBV7-8 | CASRVAGTGLLATNEKLFF
NA | TRBV5-1 | CASRPGVQGAGELFF
NA | TRBV3-1 | CASSHPLDAYNEQFF
NA | TRBV7-9 | CASSFPGQRREDEQFF
NA | TRBV21-1 | CASTRRAPTQYF
NA | TRBV12-3/TRBV12-4 | CASSFGQGIHNEQFF
NA | TRBV2 | CASSRDRTDTQYF
NA | TRBV20-1 | CSARDRQDYGYTF
NA | TRBV12-3/TRBV12-4 | CASTSRPYNEQFF
NA | TRBV12-3/TRBV12-4 | CASSLAGQANTGELFF
TRBD2 | TRBV6-1 | CASRGSSKAGRETQYF
NA | TRBV5-1 | CASSPTSGASEAFF
NA | TRBV6-5 | CASSYGRGISGEKLFF
NA | TRBV11-2 | CASSPGLKPGSPLHF
NA | TRBV30 | CACSDGGPQHF
NA | TRBV21-1 | CASSLKTGFNTGELFF
NA | TRBV4-2 | CASSQDEGVETQYF
NA | TRBV11-1 | CASSADGYSNQPQHF
TRBD1 | TRBV5-1 | CASTGGTEAFF
NA | TRBV21-1 | CASSPPPADTQYF
NA | TRBV29-1 | CSVGPGNTGELFF